The 7 T cell receptor beta chains reported below all come from one sample, sequenced in a study of cytotoxic CD8 clonotypes in ibrutinib-treated CLL. Using immunoSEQ multiplex PCR, the repertoire was profiled, and TCRdb retains in-frame clones only, with some absent. The sample consists of approximately 200,000 clones, around three quarters of them appearing once. The material sequenced was PBMCs, taken after 24 months of ibrutinib treatment. The receptors were gathered from a human donor with chronic lymphocytic leukemia.

The chain recombines TRBV6-6 with TRBJ2-7, with 10 bases fitting TRBD1. This CDR3 comprises 15 residues. V gave up 5 bases and J gave up 0 bases; unmatched junction bases: 4. The germline V gene encodes CDR1 MNHNY and CDR2 SVGAGI (reference sequence). The CDR3 loop reads CASSRQGAASYEQYF. CDR3 nucleotide sequence: TGTGCCAGCAGTCGACAGGGGGCGGCCTCCTACGAGCAGTACTTC.

The rearrangement links TRBV6-8 to TRBJ2-2; D gene unclear. Looked up from germline, CDR1 is MNHGY and CDR2 is SAAAGT. Trimming pared 7 bases from V and 8 bases from J, leaving 11 bases between. The CDR3 extends over 12 amino acids. CDR3 in amino acids: CASKTGSGELFF. The CDR3 DNA follows: TGTGCCAGCAAGACGGGTTCAGGGGAGCTGTTTTTT.

A few counts support this clone. The chain carries TRBV5-4 and TRBJ1-3, with no clear D. The CDR3 has 14 residues. The V gene lost 2 bases and the J gene lost 2 bases, with 8 bases spanning the gap. Per the germline V gene, CDR1 is SGHNT and CDR2 is YYREEE (reference sequence). In nucleotides, the CDR3 is TGTGCCAGCAGCTTACCAGGAACTGGAAACACCATATATTTT. It specifies CASSLPGTGNTIYF. Variable domain in full (rest from reference TRBV5-4 and TRBJ1-3): ETGVTQSPTHLIKTRGQQVTLRCSSQSGHNTVSWYQQALGQGPQFIFQYYREEENGRGNFPPRFSGLQFPNYSSELNVNALELDDSALYLCASSLPGTGNTIYFGEGSWLTVV.

The chain joins TRBV30 to TRBJ2-6; the D is unclear. The CDR3 is 13 residues long. Trimming shortened V by 5 bases and J by 1 base, and 6 bases separated the two germline ends. The germline V gene has CDR1 GTSNPN and CDR2 SVGIG (reference sequence). The CDR3 region is CAWAPSGANVLTF. The CDR3 DNA reads TGTGCCTGGGCTCCGTCTGGGGCCAACGTCCTGACTTTC. Supplemented by reference TRBV30 and TRBJ2-6, the full variable domain reads SQTIHQWPATLVQPVGSPLSLECTVEGTSNPNLYWYRQAAGRGLQLLFYSVGIGQISSEVPQNLSASRPQDRQFILSSKKLLLSDSGFYLCAWAPSGANVLTFGAGSRLTVL.

This clone showed up just a few times. The J gene is TRBJ2-1, the V gene TRBV13; D remains ambiguous. The CDR3 is 13 residues long. Trimming cost V 1 base and J 3 bases, with 4 bases left between them. CDR1 PRHDT and CDR2 FYEKMQ come from the germline V gene (reference sequence). The CDR3 coding sequence is TGTGCCAGCAGCTTAGTAGGCTACAATGAGCAGTTCTTC. This encodes CASSLVGYNEQFF.

In its sample, this clone was seen once. Here the CDR3 DNA reads TGCGCCAGCACTTTAGGAACGGCGGGACTAGCGAGTTACGAGCAGTACTTC. This encodes CASTLGTAGLASYEQYF. The chain combines TRBV5-1 with TRBJ2-7; TRBD2 matches 10 bases. CDR1 SGHRS and CDR2 YFSETQ come from the germline V gene. The CDR3 runs 17 residues. The V segment lost 6 bases and the J segment 4 bases; nucleotides outside the gene matches: 16.

The chain links TRBV19 to TRBJ2-7; 11 nucleotides match TRBD2. The CDR3 has 14 amino acids. V lost 3 bases to trimming and J lost 6 bases; unmatched junction nucleotides: 4. Looked up from germline, CDR1 is LNHDA and CDR2 is SQIVND (reference sequence). The chain's CDR3 is CASSMASGRREQYF. CDR3 in DNA: TGTGCCAGTAGTATGGCTAGCGGGAGGCGCGAGCAGTACTTC.